This TCR beta chain emerged from a study of blood T cell repertoires in COVID-19. This CDR3 has 14 residues. The V gene's germline CDR1 is SNHLY and CDR2 FYNNEI. The V and J ends lost 7 bases and 6 bases respectively, with 18 bases between them. Repertoires were generated with immunoSEQ multiplex PCR, while TCRdb's copy carries only in-frame clones and drops some. This sample has about 200,000 clones, with 88% found just once. The origin of this receptor is a human donor in a cohort sampled during active COVID-19. The genes are TRBV2 and TRBJ1-1; unclear D gene. Sequenced input: peripheral blood. The chain's CDR3 is CASTSQPVGAEAFF. CDR3 DNA sequence: TGTGCCAGCACTTCCCAGCCGGTCGGGGCTGAAGCTTTCTTT.